The T cell receptor beta chain described here comes from a study of blood T cell repertoires in COVID-19. Data came from immunoSEQ multiplex PCR; TCRdb stores just in-frame clones and leaves some out. The data show some 180,000 clones, 70% to 80% seen once. This CDR3 is built from 16 residues. V shed 6 bases, J shed 5 bases, and the junction held 6 bases outside the gene matches. Germline CDR1 reads MNHEY; CDR2 reads SVGEGT. The chain links TRBV6-2 or TRBV6-3 to TRBJ2-3, with 15 bases fitting TRBD2. The source material was peripheral blood. This TCR was sampled from a woman between 50 and 59 years old with active or convalescent COVID-19. The CDR3 sequence is CASSLGLAGGEDTQYF. The CDR3 bases are TGTGCCAGCAGCCTCGGACTAGCGGGGGGGGAAGATACGCAGTATTTT.